The 8 T cell receptor beta chains in this list originate from one sample, sequenced in a study of T cells after yellow fever vaccination. TCRdb passed the 5' RACE reads through MiXCR, listing each CDR3 protein once. The table lists about 400,000 distinct CDR3 sequences, around 6.4% of them singletons. Sequences were derived from PBMCs, sampled 5 days after the yellow fever booster vaccination. The receptors derive from a young man who received the YFV17D yellow fever vaccine.

The sample holds a few counts of this clonotype. The chain employs TRBV2 and TRBJ2-3; 8 nucleotides line up with TRBD2. J lost 0 bases, V lost 0 bases, and 5 bases had no gene match. The CDR3 is made up of 17 amino acids. The germline CDR1 and CDR2 sequences are SNHLY and FYNNEI. This CDR3 reads CASSEAALAVSTDTQYF. The DNA for the CDR3 is TGTGCCAGCAGTGAAGCCGCACTAGCGGTGAGCACAGATACGCAGTATTTT.

The chain recombines TRBV5-1 with TRBJ2-2; 10 nucleotides agree with TRBD2. The V and J ends lost 0 bases and 6 bases, in that order; junction bases with no gene match: 8. The CDR3 is 17 amino acids. Germline V gene lookup returns CDR1 SGHRS and CDR2 YFSETQ. CDR3 loop: CASSLVPSGRGAGELFF. DNA of the CDR3: TGCGCCAGCAGCTTGGTCCCCAGCGGGAGGGGTGCCGGGGAGCTGTTTTTT.

This clonotype was detected many times. This chain links TRBV4-3 with TRBJ1-2, with D uncertain. V dropped 0 bases and J dropped 7 bases, with 15 bases sitting between them. The CDR3 runs to 15 residues. CDR1 and CDR2 (germline): LGHNA, YSLEER. In DNA, the CDR3 is TGCGCCAGCAGCCAAGATATGATGCAGAGCGGTGGCTACACCTTC. Amino acids: CASSQDMMQSGGYTF.

There are a few counts of this clonotype. The chain combines TRBV14 with TRBJ2-1; the D gene is possibly TRBD2 (6 bases). V was trimmed by 1 base and J by 8 bases, leaving 12 bases between them. CDR3 length equals 14 residues. Germline V gene data show CDR1 as SGHDN and CDR2 as FVKESK. In DNA, the CDR3 is TGTGCCAGCAGCCAAGCCCGCTGGGGGGATGAGCAGTTCTTC. Translated, it gives CASSQARWGDEQFF.

A few counts support this clonotype. The chain employs TRBV15 and TRBJ2-6, with unresolved D. The CDR3 is 15 amino acids. Trimming shortened V by 0 bases and J by 0 bases, and 3 bases separated the two germline ends. The germline V gene has CDR1 LNHNV and CDR2 YYDKDF (reference sequence). CDR3 bases: TGTGCCACCAGCAGAGAAAACTCTGGGGCCAACGTCCTGACTTTC. Protein product: CATSRENSGANVLTF. Complete variable domain (other parts from reference TRBV15 and TRBJ2-6): DAMVIQNPRYQVTQFGKPVTLSCSQTLNHNVMYWYQQKSSQAPKLLFHYYDKDFNNEADTPDNFQSRRPNTSFCFLDIRSPGLGDTAMYLCATSRENSGANVLTFGAGSRLTVL.

The chain uses TRBV19 and TRBJ1-5; no clear D. This CDR3 is 14 amino acids long. V lost 4 bases and J 2 bases, leaving 9 bases between the germline ends. CDR1 is LNHDA, CDR2 SQIVND, per germline (reference sequence). CDR3: CASSSGYGNQPQHF. The CDR3, as DNA: TGTGCCAGTAGTAGTGGTTACGGCAATCAGCCCCAGCATTTT.

The genes are TRBV4-2 and TRBJ2-3; D is unclear. The CDR3 contains 14 residues. The germline V gene encodes CDR1 LGHNA and CDR2 YNFKEQ. Trimming took off 3 bases at V and 5 bases at J, with 12 bases between the two ends. The CDR3 DNA reads as TGTGCCAGCAGCCACGCTTCGCGCCTAGATACGCAGTATTTT. Its protein product is CASSHASRLDTQYF.

The table lists this clonotype with a few counts. The chain uses TRBV3-1 and TRBJ2-1, with D unclear. CDR1 is LGHDT and CDR2 is YNNKEL in the germline V gene (reference sequence). This CDR3 contains 14 residues. The ends were cut back, 1 base at V and 6 bases at J, with 10 bases in the middle. The CDR3 sequence is CASSQGALTNEQFF. The CDR3 coding sequence is TGTGCCAGCAGCCAAGGCGCACTAACCAATGAGCAGTTCTTC.